The clone carrying this T cell receptor beta chain appeared many times. What it binds is unknown. This CDR3 is 14 amino acids long. Germline-derived CDR1 and CDR2 are SGHRS and YFSETQ. V dropped 3 bases and J dropped 5; count of bases not matched to a gene: 6. Axillary draining lymph nodes of breast cancer patients supplied the node samples. TCRdb used MiXCR to reprocess the multiplex PCR reads, holding one entry per CDR3 protein. This table holds some 230,000 distinct CDR3 sequences, under 40% found once. This entry comes from a study of breast tumors, draining lymph nodes, adjacent tissues. Study-wide results and limits: Compared with lymph nodes, tumors were less diverse; compared with nontumor tissue, more.

This receptor was obtained from a female donor with breast cancer. Some clones in this sample may be carry-over from other donors' samples. This rearrangement joins TRBV5-1 to TRBJ2-3; 7 bases match TRBD1. Sequenced input: axillary lymph node tissue. The CDR3 nucleotides read TGCGCCAGCAGCTCCCGACAGGGTCAAGATACGCAGTATTTT. Its translation: CASSSRQGQDTQYF.